The 14 T cell receptor beta chains given below trace back to one sample, sequenced in a study of blood T cell repertoires in COVID-19 (dated by TCRdb to the early 2020s). Library generation was performed with the immunoSEQ multiplex PCR assay. TCRdb holds this immuneACCESS table with in-frame rearrangements only. Some clones are missing; in checked studies, unresolved V genes explain under half, and the rest has no known cause. This sample holds 370,000 or so clones; more than 75% were observed only once. Of the sample, around 1% is held by the ten largest clones. Material for sequencing was peripheral blood. Source of these receptors: a human donor with acute or convalescent COVID-19. The donor label of this sample is uncertain.

This clone was picked up one time. This rearrangement joins TRBV28 to TRBJ1-3; no definite D call. Germline assignment: CDR1 MDHEN and CDR2 SYDVKM. Trimming took off 6 bases at V and 4 bases at J, with 19 bases between the two ends. The CDR3 is 16 residues long. The CDR3 is CASRARGRVQGNTIYF. The CDR3 coding sequence is TGTGCCAGCAGGGCCCGAGGGCGGGTGCAAGGAAACACCATATATTTT.

A few counts support this clone. The chain links TRBV29-1 to TRBJ2-2, with D tentatively TRBD1 (5 bases). The CDR3 length is 14 residues. V was shortened by 1 base and J by 1 base, with 7 bases between the two germline ends. CDR1 is SQVTM and CDR2 is ANQGSEA in the germline V gene. The CDR3 region has the DNA TGCAGCGTTGAAGGCAGGGAGAACACCGGGGAGCTGTTTTTT. It translates to CSVEGRENTGELFF.

About this clone itself: The same CDR3 also results from other DNA sequences found in this sample. This rearrangement joins TRBV19 to TRBJ1-1; 7 positions agree with TRBD1. The ends lost 5 bases at V and 0 bases at J; junction bases unmatched: 3. The germline V gene has CDR1 LNHDA and CDR2 SQIVND (reference sequence). CDR3 size: 14 residues. CDR3 amino acids: CASSPGQVNTEAFF. The CDR3 coding sequence is TGTGCCAGTAGTCCTGGACAGGTGAACACTGAAGCTTTCTTT. Full variable domain (missing parts from reference TRBV19 and TRBJ1-1): DGGITQSPKYLFRKEGQNVTLSCEQNLNHDAMYWYRQDPGQGLRLIYYSQIVNDFQKGDIAEGYSVSREKKESFPLTVTSAQKNPTAFYLCASSPGQVNTEAFFGQGTRLTVV.

The rearrangement joins TRBV10-3 to TRBJ2-7; D unresolved. The CDR3 is 16 amino acids. The V and J ends lost 3 bases and 2 bases respectively, with 17 bases between them. CDR1 is ENHRY and CDR2 is SYGVKD in the germline V gene. In DNA, the CDR3 is TGTGCCATCAGTGAAGTATGGCTCCTGGGCCCCTACGAGCAGTACTTC. Its protein is CAISEVWLLGPYEQYF.

The chain combines TRBV28 with TRBJ2-7, with TRBD1 identical over 8 bases. Losses at the gene ends were 6 bases for V and 4 bases for J; bases not matched to a gene: 5. Per germline, CDR1 MDHEN and CDR2 SYDVKM. The CDR3 is made up of 13 amino acids. The CDR3 region is CASRTGVWYEQYF. CDR3 sequence (DNA): TGTGCCAGCAGGACAGGGGTGTGGTACGAGCAGTACTTC. Full variable domain (missing parts from reference TRBV28 and TRBJ2-7): DVKVTQSSRYLVKRTGEKVFLECVQDMDHENMFWYRQDPGLGLRLIYFSYDVKMKEKGDIPEGYSVSREKKERFSLILESASTNQTSMYLCASRTGVWYEQYFGPGTRLTVT.

The chain couples TRBV6-5 to TRBJ1-2; weak D call: TRBD1 (6 bases). V was cut by 0 bases and J by 2 bases, with 10 bases left in between. Germline-derived CDR1 and CDR2 are MNHEY and SVGAGI. CDR3 length: 15 residues. The CDR3 bases are TGTGCCAGCAGTTACTCGAACAGGGCCAACTATGGCTACACCTTC. This gives the protein CASSYSNRANYGYTF.

The chain links TRBV7-2 to TRBJ2-1; D may be TRBD1 (7 bases). CDR3 size: 15 residues. Germline lookup yields CDR1 SGHTA and CDR2 FQGNSA. Trimming removed 2 bases from V and 7 bases from J, with 15 bases in between. CDR3 sequence reads: CASSLTAQGGNEQFF. CDR3 coding DNA: TGTGCCAGCAGCTTAACGGCGCAGGGGGGTAATGAGCAGTTCTTC. The full variable domain, rest sourced from reference TRBV7-2 and TRBJ2-1, is GAGVSQSPSNKVTEKGKDVELRCDPISGHTALYWYRQSLGQGLEFLIYFQGNSAPDKSGLPSDRFSAERTGGSVSTLTIQRTQQEDSAVYLCASSLTAQGGNEQFFGPGTRLTVL.

The gene calls are TRBV18 and TRBJ2-2, with 7 bases that match TRBD2. CDR1 is KGHSH and CDR2 is LQKENI in the germline V gene. The V segment lost 3 bases and the J segment 6 bases; nucleotides outside the gene matches: 4. The CDR3 runs to 14 residues. CDR3 bases: TGTGCCAGCTCACCGCAGGGAGGGTCCGGGGAGCTGTTTTTT. Encoded protein: CASSPQGGSGELFF.

The chain has TRBV28 and TRBJ2-6; possible D gene TRBD1, 6 bases. The germline V gene has CDR1 MDHEN and CDR2 SYDVKM. This CDR3 is built from 17 residues. V lost 3 bases, J lost 0 bases, and 12 bases lay in between. The CDR3: CASSLGAVSSGANVLTF. DNA for the CDR3: TGTGCCAGCAGTTTGGGGGCAGTAAGCTCTGGGGCCAACGTCCTGACTTTC.

This clone was seen once. The rearrangement links TRBV5-8 to TRBJ1-1; tentative D call: TRBD1 (6 bases). This CDR3 comprises 15 residues. Looked up from germline, CDR1 is SGHTS and CDR2 is YDEGEE. Between the trimmed V and J ends, which lost 3 bases and 2 bases, there was a span of 14 bases. CDR3 in DNA: TGTGCCAGCAGCTCGCAACAGGGTTTAAACACTGAAGCTTTCTTT. It specifies CASSSQQGLNTEAFF. Complete variable domain (other parts from reference TRBV5-8 and TRBJ1-1): EAGVTQSPTHLIKTRGQQATLRCSPISGHTSVYWYQQALGLGLQFLLWYDEGEERNRGNFPPRFSGRQFPNYSSELNVNALELEDSALYLCASSSQQGLNTEAFFGQGTRLTVV.

This rearrangement joins TRBV10-1 to TRBJ2-2; perhaps TRBD2 as D (5 bases). The V gene lost 7 bases and the J gene lost 3 bases, with 9 bases spanning the gap. The germline V gene has CDR1 WNHNN and CDR2 SYGVQD (reference sequence). The CDR3 has 13 amino acids. The CDR3 loop is CASTSRDTGELFF. CDR3 DNA: TGCGCCAGCACTTCGAGGGACACCGGGGAGCTGTTTTTT.

The chain uses TRBV2 and TRBJ2-7, with D unresolved. Germline CDR1 reads SNHLY; CDR2 reads FYNNEI. The CDR3 is 14 amino acids. V was cut by 4 bases and J by 0 bases, with 10 bases left in between. CDR3 DNA sequence: TGTGCCAGCAGTGTACCCGGTAACTCCTACGAGCAGTACTTC. Its translation is CASSVPGNSYEQYF.

This chain uses TRBV27 with TRBJ1-6, with TRBD1 identical over 7 bases. The V gene's germline CDR1 is MNHEY and CDR2 SMNVEV (reference sequence). CDR3 length: 15 residues. Trimming removed 2 bases from V and 7 bases from J; junction bases left unmatched: 5. CDR3 protein: CASSLRPGGNSPLHF. The CDR3 coding sequence is TGTGCCAGCAGTTTAAGACCAGGGGGGAATTCACCCCTCCACTTT.

The chain joins TRBV6-5 to TRBJ1-3, with D perhaps TRBD1 (5 bases). Trimming stripped 3 bases from V and 0 bases from J, with 12 bases between. This CDR3 comprises 16 residues. Germline assignment: CDR1 MNHEY and CDR2 SVGAGI. DNA of the CDR3: TGTGCCAGCAGTTATCTGGGGACTGCCTCTGGAAACACCATATATTTT. Its translation is CASSYLGTASGNTIYF.